The T cell receptor beta chain described here comes from a study of shared clonotypes between healthy human individuals (dated by TCRdb to 2020 to 2021). In the study overall: The cohort included three men and a couple of women between 18 and 49 years of age. For each donor, CD4 naive and CD4 memory were each given three plates, CD8 naive was given two plates, and CD8 memory was given one plate. Blood TCR repertoires of about five healthy adults were deeply sequenced to estimate repertoire size and the extent of clonotype sharing between individuals. Libraries were prepared and TCR repertoires were sequenced by different laboratories using diverse techniques, in order to increase sequencing depth and limit assay-specific biases. Between about 0.9 and 10 billion PBMCs per donor were obtained by leukapheresis. Here is what the overall study found, with its caveats: When a handful of donors were compared, the shared fraction of clonotypes was 5% to 6.5% for naive CD4, less than 4% for naive CD8, 2% to 2.5% for memory CD4, and 0.35% to 0.5% for memory CD8. Because the study included a small number of donors, the genetic and exposure-history diversity represented was limited. Pairwise subsampling led to the expectation that sequencing depth would affect the degree of clonotype sharing among donors. Sampling was limited to blood, and TCR repertoires in tissue likely differ from TCR repertoires in blood. Larger estimated clonotype richness was generally found for naive subsets than for memory subsets. Incomplete sequencing was indicated by rarefaction of sorted-subset datasets, despite the large sequencing depth. Compared with non-shared clonotypes, clonotypes shared by all four sorted-subset donors had higher generation probabilities.

Using the deep immunoSEQ assay, TCR CDR3 regions were amplified from genomic DNA by multiplex PCR. Extracted genomic DNA from each cell subset was distributed evenly across all wells of several immunoSEQ 96-well plates, and each plate was treated as a replicate. For sorted subsets, around 200 ng genomic DNA, equal to 25,000 to 35,000 T cell genomes, was loaded into each replicate PCR. Purified libraries were quantified with a Qubit 3.0 fluorometer, sized on a Bioanalyzer 2100, and re-quantified with the KAPA Library Quantification kit. Every immunoSEQ 96-well plate was sequenced on a separate single-read 150-cycle Illumina NextSeq 550 flow cell. Per the original workflow: Because the immunoSEQ output held only junctional sequences and lacked quality scores, the filtering could not match the filtering applied to full-length reads. To assign V/J genes and CDR3, sequences were annotated against IMGT germline references using PyIR, a Python wrapper for IgBLAST v1.9. Reads were filtered out if the reads had weak V/J assignments (E-value above 1e-6), no CDR3, stop codons, out-of-frame junctions, or ambiguous translated residues. V3J clonotypes were defined as sequences sharing an identical inferred V gene, J gene, and CDR3 amino acid sequence. The percentage overlap between two repertoires was calculated by dividing the number of shared unique clonotypes by the size of the smaller repertoire. Three approaches were used to assess repertoire richness: RTK rarefaction, the Chao1 estimator, and Recon v2.1 estimates of unobserved clonotypes. Generation probabilities were computed with OLGA for all TCRbeta clonotypes obtained by the gDNA method from four donors. TCRdb re-hosts the immuneACCESS table, in-frame sequences only. Its copies lack some clones; in the studies checked, an unresolved V gene accounts for under half of them, and the cause for the rest is not known. V, J and clone size reflect that table, while D and trimming were determined from the DNA. This sample lists around 1.9 million clones; approximately 92% were detected once. The top ten hold approximately 1.7% of the sample.

Comment on this clone: Its cognate antigen has yet to be identified. The input lacks base qualities; no much larger clone sits a single base away.

For the CD8 naive samples, CD45RO-negative cells were positively selected for CCR7, yielding a CD45RA+CCR7+ population from which TemRA cells were excluded. The donors were healthy, HIV-negative adults with no recently reported acute infections or vaccinations. Only Caucasian adults living in Nashville, Tennessee, USA were represented among the donors. After blood collection by leukapheresis, PBMCs were isolated using Ficoll-Histopaque density gradient centrifugation and then cryopreserved in the vapor phase of liquid nitrogen. Purity and quantity of every magnetically sorted T cell population were checked by analytical flow cytometry. Genomic DNA was isolated from each sorted fraction and quantified by UV absorbance on a Nanodrop 2000c. The TCR originated in a man between 18 and 29 years old in good health. Some clones in this sample may be carry-over from other donors' samples. Sequencing was carried out using naive CD8+ T cells from PBMCs. Sample cell subset or site, as interpreted from the label and publication: CD45RA+CCR7+.

The nucleotide sequence reads as follows: TGTGCCACCCAGGGGCGTGTGAGGGAGGGCAATGAGCAGTTCTTC. It translates to CATQGRVREGNEQFF. The rearrangement combines TRBV27 with TRBJ2-1; 7 matching bases give a weak D call of TRBD2. Trimming costs V 10 bases and J 6 bases, and their ends lie 22 bases apart. The germline V gene encodes CDR1 MNHEY and CDR2 SMNVEV (reference sequence). From cysteine to phenylalanine, the CDR3 is 15 amino acids long. Only the CDR3 DNA stays, 45 bases, in frame from base 1.